A selection of T cell receptor beta chains follows, all from one sample in a study of cytomegalovirus exposure and HLA in healthy donors. The table came from immunoSEQ multiplex PCR; TCRdb's copy has only in-frame clones and leaves some out. The sample has under 300,000 clones; 75% to 85% are singletons. Sequenced input: PBMCs. The source of these receptors is a woman aged 60-75 years in good health and CMV-seropositive. Both conserved end residues are part of each CDR3. Fields, in order: V gene, D gene, clone size, J gene, CDR3 protein, CDR3 DNA. The D gene is left open where the match is weak. Size is stated for part of the rows, as once, few or many counts, or as a class when the clone is expanded.

TRBV5-1	TRBD1	-	TRBJ1-1	CASSSDRGRTAFF	TGCGCCAGCAGCTCCGACAGGGGGAGAACAGCTTTCTTT
TRBV28	-	-	TRBJ1-2	CASSLFSRAGQDGYTF	TGTGCCAGCAGTTTATTTTCGCGTGCGGGGCAAGATGGCTACACCTTC
TRBV7-7	-	-	TRBJ2-1	CASSLVGQGNEQFF	TGTGCCAGCAGCTTAGTGGGGCAGGGCAATGAGCAGTTCTTC
TRBV19	TRBD1	few	TRBJ1-5	CASSNDRAGNQPQHF	TGTGCCAGTAGTAACGACAGGGCGGGCAATCAGCCCCAGCATTTT
TRBV18	-	-	TRBJ2-7	CASFGELSYEQYF	TGTGCCAGCTTCGGTGAGTTGTCCTACGAGCAGTACTTC
TRBV28	-	once	TRBJ2-7	CASSFPRDKGYEQYF	TGTGCCAGCAGTTTCCCCCGGGACAAGGGCTACGAGCAGTACTTC
TRBV10-3	-	-	TRBJ2-2	CAISEAQGQTGELFF	TGTGCCATCAGTGAGGCCCAGGGGCAAACCGGGGAGCTGTTTTTT
TRBV30	TRBD2	-	TRBJ2-1	CAWSAGLAVHNEQFF	TGTGCCTGGAGTGCCGGACTAGCGGTTCACAATGAGCAGTTCTTC
TRBV5-4	-	-	TRBJ1-1	CASSSTGSKTEAFF	TGTGCCAGCAGCTCTACAGGGTCGAAGACTGAAGCTTTCTTT
TRBV7-3	TRBD2	-	TRBJ2-1	CASSFRLAGRGEQFF	TGTGCCAGCAGCTTCCGTCTAGCGGGACGTGGCGAGCAGTTCTTC
TRBV28	TRBD1	-	TRBJ1-5	CASSPGQGRNQPQHF	TGTGCCAGCAGCCCCGGACAGGGGAGGAATCAGCCCCAGCATTTT
TRBV14	-	-	TRBJ2-6	CASSRGTLKSGANVLTF	TGTGCCAGCAGCAGAGGGACATTGAAATCTGGGGCCAACGTCCTGACTTTC
TRBV30	TRBD2	-	TRBJ2-5	CAWSVNSGETQYF	TGTGCCTGGAGTGTAAATAGCGGGGAGACCCAGTACTTC
TRBV25-1	-	-	TRBJ2-7	CASSGRHATYEQYF	TGTGCCAGCAGTGGCCGCCACGCCACCTACGAGCAGTACTTC
TRBV5-6	-	-	TRBJ1-2	CASSFRDYGYTF	TGTGCCAGCAGCTTCAGGGACTATGGCTACACCTTC
TRBV19	-	-	TRBJ2-3	CASSDSYTDTQYF	TGTGCCAGTAGCGACAGTTACACAGATACGCAGTATTTT
TRBV9	TRBD2	few	TRBJ2-2	CASSVESGRARGGELFF	TGTGCCAGCAGCGTAGAAAGCGGGAGGGCCCGGGGCGGGGAGCTGTTTTTT
TRBV10-3	-	-	TRBJ1-5	CAISPGSNQPQHF	TGTGCCATCAGCCCAGGGAGCAATCAGCCCCAGCATTTT
TRBV5-1	-	-	TRBJ2-7	CASSLGGESAEQYF	TGCGCCAGCAGCTTGGGCGGGGAGAGCGCCGAGCAGTACTTC
TRBV11-2	TRBD1	-	TRBJ2-7	CASSRIGQAGQYF	TGTGCCAGCAGCCGAATCGGACAGGCTGGGCAGTACTTC
TRBV10-3	TRBD1	-	TRBJ2-7	CAISDTEKFDRGVWEQYF	TGTGCCATCAGTGATACGGAAAAGTTCGACAGGGGAGTTTGGGAGCAGTACTTC
TRBV7-2	-	-	TRBJ1-5	CASSLARVSNQPQHF	TGTGCCAGCAGCTTAGCCAGGGTGAGCAATCAGCCCCAGCATTTT
TRBV7-6	-	-	TRBJ2-1	CASSLGSEGNEQFF	TGTGCCAGCAGCTTAGGGTCAGAGGGCAATGAGCAGTTCTTC
TRBV6-1	-	-	TRBJ1-4	CASSAFRTEWEKLFF	TGTGCCAGCAGCGCCTTTCGAACCGAGTGGGAAAAACTGTTTTTT
TRBV4-1	TRBD2	once	TRBJ2-1	CASSQESGRPNEQFF	TGCGCCAGCAGCCAAGAAAGCGGGAGGCCCAATGAGCAGTTCTTC
TRBV19	-	once	TRBJ2-1	CASTAYNEQFF	TGTGCCAGTACAGCCTACAATGAGCAGTTCTTC
TRBV6-5	TRBD1	-	TRBJ1-2	CASSYSTGGVGGYTF	TGTGCCAGCAGTTACTCGACAGGGGGCGTCGGGGGCTACACCTTC
TRBV29-1	TRBD2	-	TRBJ2-1	CSVEGLAGEQFF	TGCAGCGTTGAGGGCCTAGCGGGGGAGCAGTTCTTC
TRBV19	TRBD1	few	TRBJ2-3	CASAKGQPYTDTQYF	TGTGCCAGTGCAAAGGGACAGCCATACACAGATACGCAGTATTTT
TRBV5-1	-	-	TRBJ2-3	CASSFLVAATDTQYF	TGCGCCAGCAGCTTTTTAGTAGCGGCCACAGATACGCAGTATTTT
TRBV9	-	-	TRBJ1-5	CASSVYTGPQHF	TGTGCCAGCAGCGTATATACGGGGCCCCAGCATTTT
TRBV10-3	TRBD2	-	TRBJ2-1	CAIRTSGNYNEQFF	TGTGCCATCAGAACTAGCGGGAACTACAATGAGCAGTTCTTC
TRBV18	TRBD2	-	TRBJ2-3	CASSRGLAGNRDTQYF	TGTGCCAGCTCACGAGGACTAGCGGGAAACCGGGATACGCAGTATTTT
TRBV7-9	TRBD1	-	TRBJ2-7	CASSLERPGQGYEQYF	TGTGCCAGCAGCTTAGAGCGCCCGGGACAGGGGTACGAGCAGTACTTC